This T cell receptor (beta chain) was captured in a study of T cells in narcolepsy. Study information: Healthy controls were enrolled alongside patients with narcolepsy type 1 or type 2. Study conclusions and caveats: Autoreactive clonotypes reportedly recurred in blood of same and different patients, not controls. In some patient and control memory CD4+ samples, autoreactive clones were absent. Same-patient CSF and blood CD4+ T cell clonotypes included HCRT-specific and TRIB2-specific autoreactive ones.

Libraries were prepared by immunoSEQ multiplex PCR; TCRdb keeps only in-frame clonotypes and omits some of them. The sample consists of around 30,000 clones, roughly 90% of them appearing once. The trim removed 2 bases at V and 0 bases at J, leaving 9 bases unmatched. The germline CDR1 and CDR2 sequences are MNHEY and SMNVEV (reference sequence). The CDR3 spans 17 residues. On this clone itself: As yet, its antigen is unknown.

This chain connects TRBV27 to TRBJ2-7; 8 positions agree with TRBD2. This clonotype was sampled from a human donor with narcolepsy. The sequencing sample was made of CD45RA- memory CD4+ T cells from PBMCs. DNA for the CDR3: TGTGCCAGCAGTTTACTCTTTAGCGGGGCAAGCTCCTACGAGCAGTACTTC. Protein product: CASSLLFSGASSYEQYF.